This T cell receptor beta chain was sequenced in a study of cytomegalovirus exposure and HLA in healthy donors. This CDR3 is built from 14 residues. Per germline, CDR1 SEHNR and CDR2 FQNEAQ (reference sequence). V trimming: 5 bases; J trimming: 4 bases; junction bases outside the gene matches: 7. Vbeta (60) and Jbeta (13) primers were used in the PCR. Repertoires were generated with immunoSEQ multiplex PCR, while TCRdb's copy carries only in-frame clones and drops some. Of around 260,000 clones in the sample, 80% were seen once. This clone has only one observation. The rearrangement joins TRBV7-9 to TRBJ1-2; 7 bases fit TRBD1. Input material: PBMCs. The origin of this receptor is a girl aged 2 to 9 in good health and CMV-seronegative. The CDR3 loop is CASSPTGVIYGYTF. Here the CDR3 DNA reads TGTGCCAGCAGCCCAACAGGGGTGATCTATGGCTACACCTTC.